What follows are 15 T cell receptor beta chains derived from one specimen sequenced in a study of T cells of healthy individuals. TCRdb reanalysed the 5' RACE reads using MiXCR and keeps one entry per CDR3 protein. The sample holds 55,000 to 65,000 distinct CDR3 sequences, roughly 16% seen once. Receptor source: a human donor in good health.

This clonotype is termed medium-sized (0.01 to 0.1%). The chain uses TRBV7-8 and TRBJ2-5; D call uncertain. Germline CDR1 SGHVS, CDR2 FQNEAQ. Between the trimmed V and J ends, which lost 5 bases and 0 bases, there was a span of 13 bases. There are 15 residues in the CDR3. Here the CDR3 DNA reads TGTGCCAGCAGCCAAGCCGGAGTGTACCAAGAGACCCAGTACTTC. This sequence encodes CASSQAGVYQETQYF.

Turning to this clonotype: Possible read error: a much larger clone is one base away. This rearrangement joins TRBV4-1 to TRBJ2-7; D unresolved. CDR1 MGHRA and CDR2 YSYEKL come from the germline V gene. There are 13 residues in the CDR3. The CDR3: CVSSQEKGYEQYF. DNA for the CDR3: TGCGTCAGCAGCCAAGAAAAGGGCTACGAGCAGTACTTC.

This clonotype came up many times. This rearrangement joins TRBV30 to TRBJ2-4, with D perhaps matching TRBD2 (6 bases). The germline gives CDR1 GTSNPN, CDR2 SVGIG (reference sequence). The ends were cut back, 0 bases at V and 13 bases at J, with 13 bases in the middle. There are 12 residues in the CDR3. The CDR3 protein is CAWSVNRDSQYF. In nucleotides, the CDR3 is TGTGCCTGGAGTGTAAACCGGGACTCACAGTACTTC.

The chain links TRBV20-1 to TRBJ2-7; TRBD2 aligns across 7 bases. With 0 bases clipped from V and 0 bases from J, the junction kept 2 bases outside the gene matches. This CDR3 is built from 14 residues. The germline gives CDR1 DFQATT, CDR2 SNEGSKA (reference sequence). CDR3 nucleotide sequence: TGCAGTGCTAGAGATCGCGGGAGCTCCTACGAGCAGTACTTC. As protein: CSARDRGSSYEQYF.

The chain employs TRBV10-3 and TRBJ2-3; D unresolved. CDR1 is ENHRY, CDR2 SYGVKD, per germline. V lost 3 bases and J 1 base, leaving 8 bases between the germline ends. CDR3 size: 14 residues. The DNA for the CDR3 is TGTGCCATCAGTGAAGACCCTGGCACAGATACGCAGTATTTT. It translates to CAISEDPGTDTQYF.

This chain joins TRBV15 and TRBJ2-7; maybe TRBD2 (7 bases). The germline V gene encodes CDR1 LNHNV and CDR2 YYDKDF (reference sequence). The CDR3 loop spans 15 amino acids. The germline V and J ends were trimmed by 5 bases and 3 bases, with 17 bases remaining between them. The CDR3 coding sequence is TGTGCCACCAGCGGGCCAGGGGTAGCGGGCTACGAGCAGTACTTC. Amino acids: CATSGPGVAGYEQYF.

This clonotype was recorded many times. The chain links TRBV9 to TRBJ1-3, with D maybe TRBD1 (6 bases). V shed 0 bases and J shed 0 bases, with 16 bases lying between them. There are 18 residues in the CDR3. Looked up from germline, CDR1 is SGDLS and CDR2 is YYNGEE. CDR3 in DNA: TGTGCCAGCAGCGTAGGGGATATCGGGGGCTTCTCTGGAAACACCATATATTTT. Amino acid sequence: CASSVGDIGGFSGNTIYF.

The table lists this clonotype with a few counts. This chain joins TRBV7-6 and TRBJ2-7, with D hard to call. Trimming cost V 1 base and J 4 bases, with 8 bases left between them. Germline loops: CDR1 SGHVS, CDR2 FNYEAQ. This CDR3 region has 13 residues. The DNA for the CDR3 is TGTGCCAGCAGCTTAGAGCAACAATACGAGCAGTACTTC. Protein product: CASSLEQQYEQYF. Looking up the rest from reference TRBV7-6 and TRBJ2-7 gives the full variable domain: GAGVSQSPRYKVTKRGQDVALRCDPISGHVSLYWYRQALGQGPEFLTYFNYEAQQDKSGLPNDRFSAERPEGSISTLTIQRTEQRDSAMYRCASSLEQQYEQYFGPGTRLTVT.

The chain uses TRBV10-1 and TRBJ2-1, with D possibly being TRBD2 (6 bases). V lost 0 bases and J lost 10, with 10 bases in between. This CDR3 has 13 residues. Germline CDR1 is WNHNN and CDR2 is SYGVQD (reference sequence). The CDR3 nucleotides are TGCGCCAGCAGTGAGTCCGGGACTGGAGAGCAGTTCTTC. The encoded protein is CASSESGTGEQFF.

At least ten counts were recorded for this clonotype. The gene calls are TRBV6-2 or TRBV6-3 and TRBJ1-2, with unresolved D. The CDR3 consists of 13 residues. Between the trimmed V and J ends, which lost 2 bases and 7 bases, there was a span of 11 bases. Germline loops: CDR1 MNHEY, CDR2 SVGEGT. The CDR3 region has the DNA TGTGCCAGCAGTTACAAAGAGGGCAGTGGCTACACCTTC. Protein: CASSYKEGSGYTF.

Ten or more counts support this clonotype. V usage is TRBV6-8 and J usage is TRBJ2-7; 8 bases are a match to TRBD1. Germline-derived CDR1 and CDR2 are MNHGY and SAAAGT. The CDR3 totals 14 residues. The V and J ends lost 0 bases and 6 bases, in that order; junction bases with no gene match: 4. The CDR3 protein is CASSYSRTGSEQYF. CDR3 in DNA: TGTGCCAGCAGTTACTCGAGGACAGGGTCCGAGCAGTACTTC.

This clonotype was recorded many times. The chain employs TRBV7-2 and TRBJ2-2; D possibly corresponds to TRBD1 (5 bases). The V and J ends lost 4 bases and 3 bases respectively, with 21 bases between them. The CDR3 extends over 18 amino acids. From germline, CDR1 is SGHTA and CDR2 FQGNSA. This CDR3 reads CASSSERSRVGDTGELFF. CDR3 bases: TGTGCCAGCAGCTCCGAACGCTCCAGGGTAGGCGACACCGGGGAGCTGTTTTTT.

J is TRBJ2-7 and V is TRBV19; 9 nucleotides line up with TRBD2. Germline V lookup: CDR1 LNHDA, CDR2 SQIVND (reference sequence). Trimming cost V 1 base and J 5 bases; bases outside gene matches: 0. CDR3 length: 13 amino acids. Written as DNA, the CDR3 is TGTGCCAGTAGTATAGGACTAGCGGACGAGCAGTACTTC. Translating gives CASSIGLADEQYF.

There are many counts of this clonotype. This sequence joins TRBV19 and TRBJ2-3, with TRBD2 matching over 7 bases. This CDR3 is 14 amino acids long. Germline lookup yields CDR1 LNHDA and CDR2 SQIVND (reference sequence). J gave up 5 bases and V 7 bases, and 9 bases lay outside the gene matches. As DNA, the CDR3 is TGTGCCAGTAAAGCGGGATTAGCGGGAGATACGCAGTATTTT. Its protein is CASKAGLAGDTQYF.

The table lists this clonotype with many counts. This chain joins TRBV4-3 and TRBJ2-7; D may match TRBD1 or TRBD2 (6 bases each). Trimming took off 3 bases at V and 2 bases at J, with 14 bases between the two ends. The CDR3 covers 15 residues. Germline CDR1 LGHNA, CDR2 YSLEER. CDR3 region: CASSHRKGEAYEQYF. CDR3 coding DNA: TGCGCCAGCAGCCATCGAAAGGGGGAGGCCTACGAGCAGTACTTC.